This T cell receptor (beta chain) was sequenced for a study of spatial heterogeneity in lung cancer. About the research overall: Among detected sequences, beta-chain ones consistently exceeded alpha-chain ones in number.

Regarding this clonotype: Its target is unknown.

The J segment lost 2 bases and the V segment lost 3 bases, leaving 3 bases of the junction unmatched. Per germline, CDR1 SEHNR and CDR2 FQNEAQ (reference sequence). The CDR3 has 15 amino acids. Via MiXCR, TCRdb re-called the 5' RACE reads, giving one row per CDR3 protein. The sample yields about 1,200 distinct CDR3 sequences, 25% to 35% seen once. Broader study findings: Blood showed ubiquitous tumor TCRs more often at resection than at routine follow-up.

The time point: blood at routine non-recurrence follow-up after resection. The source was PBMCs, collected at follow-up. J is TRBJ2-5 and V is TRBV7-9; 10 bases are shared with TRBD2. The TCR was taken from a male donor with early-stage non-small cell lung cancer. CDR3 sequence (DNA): TGTGCCAGCAGCTTTGGACTAGCGGAACAAGAGACCCAGTACTTC. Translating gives CASSFGLAEQETQYF. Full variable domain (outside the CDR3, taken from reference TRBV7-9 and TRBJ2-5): DTGVSQNPRHKITKRGQNVTFRCDPISEHNRLYWYRQTLGQGPEFLTYFQNEAQLEKSRLLSDRFSAERPKGSFSTLEIQRTEQGDSAMYLCASSFGLAEQETQYFGPGTRLLVL.